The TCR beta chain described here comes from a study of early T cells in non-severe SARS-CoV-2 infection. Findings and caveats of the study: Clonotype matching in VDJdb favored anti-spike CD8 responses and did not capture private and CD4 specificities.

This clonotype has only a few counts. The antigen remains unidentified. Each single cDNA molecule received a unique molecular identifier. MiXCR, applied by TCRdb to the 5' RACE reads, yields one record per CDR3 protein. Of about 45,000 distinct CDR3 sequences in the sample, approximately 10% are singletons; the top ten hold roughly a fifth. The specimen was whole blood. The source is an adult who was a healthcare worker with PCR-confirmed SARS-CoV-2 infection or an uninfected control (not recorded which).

The CDR3: CSARAGVAGGWVETQYF. In nucleotides, the CDR3 is TGCAGTGCTAGGGCCGGTGTAGCGGGAGGCTGGGTGGAGACCCAGTACTTC. The V and J genes are TRBV20-1 and TRBJ2-5, with 10 bases aligning to TRBD2. The CDR3 has 17 residues. The V gene's germline CDR1 is DFQATT and CDR2 SNEGSKA (reference sequence). V was pared by 3 bases and J by 5 bases, with 15 bases of the junction left unmatched.